Sequencing of this TCR beta chain was carried out in a study of pediatric ulcerative colitis. The trim removed 10 bases at V and 2 bases at J, leaving 5 bases unmatched. This CDR3 has 13 residues. Germline V gene sequence: CDR1 MNHEY, CDR2 SMNVEV (reference sequence). This clone was counted only a few times. The protocol was immunoSEQ multiplex PCR, while the TCRdb copy is restricted to in-frame clones and leaves out a portion. The sample has about 64,000 clones, 77% seen once. This TCR was recovered from a boy aged 5 to 17 with moderate ulcerative colitis. The chain links TRBV27 to TRBJ1-1; 9 bases align to TRBD1. The sample taken for sequencing was blood. The CDR3 loop reads CANSTGGNTEAFF. In DNA, the CDR3 is TGTGCCAACTCGACAGGGGGAAACACTGAAGCTTTCTTT.